A selection of T cell receptor beta chains follows, all from one sample in a study of blood T cell repertoires in COVID-19. Assay: immunoSEQ multiplex PCR; the TCRdb copy retains only in-frame clones and omits some. Altogether approximately 200,000 clones are present, 80% to 90% being singletons, with the ten largest covering over 3%. The sample consisted of PBMCs or T cells enriched from blood (not recorded which). These receptors were taken from a woman under 30 in a cohort exposed to, infected with or recovered from COVID-19 (not recorded which). Each CDR3 is given with its conserved first and last residue.

v_gene: TRBV5-1
j_gene: TRBJ2-1
CDR3aa: CASSLDWTSNNEQFF

v_gene: TRBV19
j_gene: TRBJ1-3
CDR3aa: CASRDRGSGNTIYF

v_gene: TRBV5-6
j_gene: TRBJ2-5
CDR3aa: CASSPGTRGQTQYF

v_gene: TRBV24-1
j_gene: TRBJ2-3
CDR3aa: CATSDSGVTQYF

v_gene: TRBV10-3
j_gene: TRBJ2-1
CDR3aa: CAISESTTANSYNEQFF

v_gene: TRBV3-1/TRBV3-2
j_gene: TRBJ2-1
CDR3aa: CASSQDLTGTSGRDEQFF

v_gene: TRBV3-1/TRBV3-2
j_gene: TRBJ2-7
CDR3aa: CASRPSGQKLGEQYF

v_gene: TRBV19
j_gene: TRBJ2-1
CDR3aa: CASSMGLAGRDEQFF

v_gene: TRBV7-2
j_gene: TRBJ1-5
CDR3aa: CASSPSRGFSNQPQHF

v_gene: TRBV19
j_gene: TRBJ1-5
CDR3aa: CASSTTGTGNQPQHF

v_gene: TRBV19
j_gene: TRBJ1-4
CDR3aa: CASSIGRDLGEKLFF

v_gene: TRBV5-1
j_gene: TRBJ1-6
CDR3aa: CASSLQGQGYNSPLHF

v_gene: TRBV2
j_gene: TRBJ2-2
CDR3aa: CASSSRLAGGPGELFF

v_gene: TRBV12-5
j_gene: TRBJ1-5
CDR3aa: CASGSHPSNQPQHF

v_gene: TRBV18
j_gene: TRBJ2-7
CDR3aa: CASSGVDVHEQYF